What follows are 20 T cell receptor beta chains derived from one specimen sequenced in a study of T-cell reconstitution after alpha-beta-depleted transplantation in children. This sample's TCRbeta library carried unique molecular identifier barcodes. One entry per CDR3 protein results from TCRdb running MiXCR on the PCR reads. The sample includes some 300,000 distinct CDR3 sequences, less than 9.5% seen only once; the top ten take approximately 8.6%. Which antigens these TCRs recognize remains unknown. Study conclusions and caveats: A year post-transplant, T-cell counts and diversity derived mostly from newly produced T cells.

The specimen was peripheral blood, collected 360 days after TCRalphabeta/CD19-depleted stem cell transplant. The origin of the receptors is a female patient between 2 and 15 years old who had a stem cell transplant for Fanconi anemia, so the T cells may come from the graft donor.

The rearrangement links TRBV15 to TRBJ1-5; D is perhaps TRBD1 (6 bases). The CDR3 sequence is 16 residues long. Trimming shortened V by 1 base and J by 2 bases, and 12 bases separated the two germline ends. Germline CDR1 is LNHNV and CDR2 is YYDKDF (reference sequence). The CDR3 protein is CATSRGRGAGNQPQHF. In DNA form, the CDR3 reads TGTGCCACCAGCAGAGGGAGGGGGGCCGGCAATCAGCCCCAGCATTTT. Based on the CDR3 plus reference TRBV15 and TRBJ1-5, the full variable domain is DAMVIQNPRYQVTQFGKPVTLSCSQTLNHNVMYWYQQKSSQAPKLLFHYYDKDFNNEADTPDNFQSRRPNTSFCFLDIRSPGLGDTAMYLCATSRGRGAGNQPQHFGDGTRLSIL.

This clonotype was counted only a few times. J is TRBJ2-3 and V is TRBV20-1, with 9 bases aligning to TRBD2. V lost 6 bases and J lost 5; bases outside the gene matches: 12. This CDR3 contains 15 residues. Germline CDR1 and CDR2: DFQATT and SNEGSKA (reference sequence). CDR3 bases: TGCAGTGCCCCCACCGGGACTAGCTCTGGAGATACGCAGTATTTT. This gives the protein CSAPTGTSSGDTQYF.

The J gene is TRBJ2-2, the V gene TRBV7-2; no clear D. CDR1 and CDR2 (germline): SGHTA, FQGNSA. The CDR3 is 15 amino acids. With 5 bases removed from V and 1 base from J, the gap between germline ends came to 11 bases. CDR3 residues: CASSPGPWNTGELFF. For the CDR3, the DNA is TGTGCCAGCAGCCCTGGGCCCTGGAACACCGGGGAGCTGTTTTTT.

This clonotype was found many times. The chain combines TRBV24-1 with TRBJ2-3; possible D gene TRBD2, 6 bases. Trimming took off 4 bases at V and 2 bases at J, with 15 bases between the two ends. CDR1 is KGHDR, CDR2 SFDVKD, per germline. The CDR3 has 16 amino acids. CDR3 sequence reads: CATSEPLALNTDTQYF. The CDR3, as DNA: TGTGCCACCAGTGAACCTCTAGCGTTAAACACAGATACGCAGTATTTT.

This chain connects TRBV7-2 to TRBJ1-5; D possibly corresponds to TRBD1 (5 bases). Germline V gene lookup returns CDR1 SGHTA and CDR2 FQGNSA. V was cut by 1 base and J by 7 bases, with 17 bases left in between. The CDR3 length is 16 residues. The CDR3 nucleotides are TGTGCCAGCAGCTTAGTCGTGACAGCTAAGGGGCAGCCCCAGCATTTT. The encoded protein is CASSLVVTAKGQPQHF. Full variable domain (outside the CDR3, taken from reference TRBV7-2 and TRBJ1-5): GAGVSQSPSNKVTEKGKDVELRCDPISGHTALYWYRQSLGQGLEFLIYFQGNSAPDKSGLPSDRFSAERTGGSVSTLTIQRTQQEDSAVYLCASSLVVTAKGQPQHFGDGTRLSIL.

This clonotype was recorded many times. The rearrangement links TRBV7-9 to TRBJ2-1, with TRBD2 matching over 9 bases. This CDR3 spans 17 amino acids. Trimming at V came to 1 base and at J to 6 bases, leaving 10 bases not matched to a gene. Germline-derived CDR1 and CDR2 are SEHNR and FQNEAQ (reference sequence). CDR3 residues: CASSLVRRLADPNEQFF. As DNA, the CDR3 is TGTGCCAGCAGCTTAGTTAGGAGACTAGCGGATCCCAATGAGCAGTTCTTC.

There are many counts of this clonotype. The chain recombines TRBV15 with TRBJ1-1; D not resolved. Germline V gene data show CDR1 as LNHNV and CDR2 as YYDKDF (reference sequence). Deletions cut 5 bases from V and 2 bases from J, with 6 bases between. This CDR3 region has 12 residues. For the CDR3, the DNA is TGTGCCACCAGCGCCCTAAACACTGAAGCTTTCTTT. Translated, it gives CATSALNTEAFF.

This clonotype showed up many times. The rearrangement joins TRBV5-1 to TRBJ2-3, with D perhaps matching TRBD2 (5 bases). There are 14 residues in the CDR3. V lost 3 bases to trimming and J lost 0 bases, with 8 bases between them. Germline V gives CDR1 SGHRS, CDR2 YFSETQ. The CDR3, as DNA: TGCGCCAGCAGCTCGAGCGGTAGCACAGATACGCAGTATTTT. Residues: CASSSSGSTDTQYF.

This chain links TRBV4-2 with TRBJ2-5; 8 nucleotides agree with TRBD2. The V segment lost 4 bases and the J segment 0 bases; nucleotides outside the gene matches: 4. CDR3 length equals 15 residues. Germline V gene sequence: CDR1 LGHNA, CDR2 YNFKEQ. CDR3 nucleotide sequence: TGTGCCAGCAGCCTGACTAGCGTAAACCAAGAGACCCAGTACTTC. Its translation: CASSLTSVNQETQYF.

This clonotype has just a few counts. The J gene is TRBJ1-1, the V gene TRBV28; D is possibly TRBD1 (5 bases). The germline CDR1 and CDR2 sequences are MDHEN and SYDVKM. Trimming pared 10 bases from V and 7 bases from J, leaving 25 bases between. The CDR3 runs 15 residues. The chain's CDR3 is CAIAGTSMMEHEAFF. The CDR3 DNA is TGTGCCATCGCGGGGACCTCAATGATGGAGCATGAAGCTTTCTTT.

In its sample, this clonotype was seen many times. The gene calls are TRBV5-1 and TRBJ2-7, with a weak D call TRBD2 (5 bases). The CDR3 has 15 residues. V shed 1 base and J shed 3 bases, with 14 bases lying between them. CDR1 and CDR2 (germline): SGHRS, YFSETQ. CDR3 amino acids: CASSLSEGPLYEQYF. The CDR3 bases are TGCGCCAGCAGCTTGTCAGAGGGCCCGCTCTACGAGCAGTACTTC.

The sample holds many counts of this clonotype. The CDR3 coding sequence is TGCGCCAGCAGCGCGGACGAAAGGGACGCCACCTCCTACAATGAGCAGTTCTTC. Protein: CASSADERDATSYNEQFF. The genes are TRBV5-1 and TRBJ2-1; D is possibly TRBD1 or TRBD2 (5 bases each). Trimming shortened V by 4 bases and J by 0 bases, and 20 bases separated the two germline ends. Germline V gene lookup returns CDR1 SGHRS and CDR2 YFSETQ. The CDR3 is 18 residues long. Full variable domain (outside the CDR3, taken from reference TRBV5-1 and TRBJ2-1): KAGVTQTPRYLIKTRGQQVTLSCSPISGHRSVSWYQQTPGQGLQFLFEYFSETQRNKGNFPGRFSGRQFSNSRSEMNVSTLELGDSALYLCASSADERDATSYNEQFFGPGTRLTVL.

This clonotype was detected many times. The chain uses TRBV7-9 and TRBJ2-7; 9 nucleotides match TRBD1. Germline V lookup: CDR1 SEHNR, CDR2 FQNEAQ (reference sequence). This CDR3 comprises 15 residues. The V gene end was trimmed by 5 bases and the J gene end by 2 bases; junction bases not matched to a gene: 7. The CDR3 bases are TGTGCCAGCAGCCCATACGGGACAGGGCCCTACGAGCAGTACTTC. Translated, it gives CASSPYGTGPYEQYF.

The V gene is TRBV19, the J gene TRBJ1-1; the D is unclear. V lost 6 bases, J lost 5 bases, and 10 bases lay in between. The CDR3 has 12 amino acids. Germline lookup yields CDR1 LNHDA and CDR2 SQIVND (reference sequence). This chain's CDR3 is CASRTLGTEAFF. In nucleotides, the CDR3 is TGTGCCAGTAGGACCCTAGGTACTGAAGCTTTCTTT.

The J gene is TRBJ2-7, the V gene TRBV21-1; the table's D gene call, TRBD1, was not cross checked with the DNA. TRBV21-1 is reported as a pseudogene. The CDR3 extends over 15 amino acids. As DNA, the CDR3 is TGTGCCAGCAGCAAACATCGGGACAGGGGCCACGAGCAGTACTTC. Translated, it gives CASSKHRDRGHEQYF.

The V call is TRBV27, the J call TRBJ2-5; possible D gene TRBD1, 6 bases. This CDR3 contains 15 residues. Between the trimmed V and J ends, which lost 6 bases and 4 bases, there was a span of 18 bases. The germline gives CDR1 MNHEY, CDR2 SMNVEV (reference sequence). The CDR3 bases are TGTGCCAGCAGACTAGGGACAAACGTTAGAGAGACCCAGTACTTC. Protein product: CASRLGTNVRETQYF.

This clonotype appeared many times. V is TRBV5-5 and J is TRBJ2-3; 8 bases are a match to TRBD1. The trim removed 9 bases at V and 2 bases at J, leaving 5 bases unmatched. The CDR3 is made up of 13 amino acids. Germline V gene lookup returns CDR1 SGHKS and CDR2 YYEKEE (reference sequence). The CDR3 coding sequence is TGTGCCACGGGGACAGGCAACACAGATACGCAGTATTTT. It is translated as CATGTGNTDTQYF.

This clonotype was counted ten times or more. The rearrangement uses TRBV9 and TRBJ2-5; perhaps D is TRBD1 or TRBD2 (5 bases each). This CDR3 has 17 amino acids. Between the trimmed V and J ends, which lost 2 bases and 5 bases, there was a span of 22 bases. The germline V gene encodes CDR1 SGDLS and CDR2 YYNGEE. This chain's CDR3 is CASSVLSGSPGLETQYF. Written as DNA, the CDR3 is TGTGCCAGCAGCGTGCTCTCTGGTAGTCCGGGGCTGGAGACCCAGTACTTC. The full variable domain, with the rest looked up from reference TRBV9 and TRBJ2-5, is DSGVTQTPKHLITATGQRVTLRCSPRSGDLSVYWYQQSLDQGLQFLIQYYNGEERAKGNILERFSAQQFPDLHSELNLSSLELGDSALYFCASSVLSGSPGLETQYFGPGTRLLVL.

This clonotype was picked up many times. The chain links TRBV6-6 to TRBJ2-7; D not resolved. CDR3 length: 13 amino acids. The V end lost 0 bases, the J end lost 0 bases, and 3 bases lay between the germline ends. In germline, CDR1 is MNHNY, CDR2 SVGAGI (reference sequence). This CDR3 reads CASSYSYSYEQYF. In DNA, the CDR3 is TGTGCCAGCAGTTACTCGTACTCCTACGAGCAGTACTTC.

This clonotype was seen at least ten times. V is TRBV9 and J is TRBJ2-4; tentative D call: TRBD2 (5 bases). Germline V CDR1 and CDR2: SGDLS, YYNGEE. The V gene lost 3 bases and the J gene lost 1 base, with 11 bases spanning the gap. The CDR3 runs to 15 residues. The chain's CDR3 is CASSDGVLAKNIQYF. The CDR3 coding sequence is TGTGCCAGCAGCGACGGGGTTTTGGCCAAAAACATTCAGTACTTC.